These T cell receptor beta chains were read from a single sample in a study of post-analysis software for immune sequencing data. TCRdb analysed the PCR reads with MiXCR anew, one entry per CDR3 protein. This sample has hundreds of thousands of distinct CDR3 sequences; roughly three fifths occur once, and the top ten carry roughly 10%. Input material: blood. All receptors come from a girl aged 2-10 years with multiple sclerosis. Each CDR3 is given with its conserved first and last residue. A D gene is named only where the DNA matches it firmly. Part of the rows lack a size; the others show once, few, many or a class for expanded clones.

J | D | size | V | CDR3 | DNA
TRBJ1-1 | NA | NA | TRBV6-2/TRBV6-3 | CASGGRSEAFF | TGTGCCAGCGGAGGGAGGTCTGAAGCTTTCTTT
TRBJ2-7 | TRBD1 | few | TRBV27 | CASSLHGQAVFYEQYF | TGTGCCAGCAGTTTGCACGGACAGGCGGTTTTCTACGAGCAGTACTTC
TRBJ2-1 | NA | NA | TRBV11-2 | CASSSLQRPSYNEQFF | TGTGCCAGCAGCTCGCTCCAGCGACCAAGCTACAATGAGCAGTTCTTC
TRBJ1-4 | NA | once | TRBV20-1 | CSARDTGNLEKLFF | TGCAGTGCTAGAGATACTGGGAACTTGGAAAAACTGTTTTTT
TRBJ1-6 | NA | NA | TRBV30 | CAWRTPGPSDSPLHF | TGTGCCTGGAGGACCCCAGGCCCAAGCGATTCACCCCTCCACTTT
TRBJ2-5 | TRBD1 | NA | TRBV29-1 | CSVEIGTGGGETQYF | TGCAGCGTTGAAATCGGGACAGGGGGCGGGGAGACCCAGTACTTC
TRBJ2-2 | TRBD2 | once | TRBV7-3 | CASSLTSGRLGTGELFF | TGTGCCAGCAGCTTAACTAGCGGGAGGCTGGGCACCGGGGAGCTGTTTTTT
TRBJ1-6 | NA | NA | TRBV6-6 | CASSYRRQAVNSPLHF | TGTGCCAGCAGTTACCGTCGACAGGCCGTTAATTCACCCCTCCACTTT
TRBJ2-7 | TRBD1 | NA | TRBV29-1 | CSVEGTGGDEQYF | TGCAGCGTTGAAGGGACAGGGGGCGACGAGCAGTACTTC
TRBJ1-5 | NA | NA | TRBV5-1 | CASSLDILGGHQPQHF | TGCGCCAGCAGCTTGGATATTTTGGGAGGCCATCAGCCCCAGCATTTT
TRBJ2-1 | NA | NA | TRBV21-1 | CASSTRDSSYNEQFF | TGTGCCAGCAGCACCCGGGACAGCTCCTACAATGAGCAGTTCTTC
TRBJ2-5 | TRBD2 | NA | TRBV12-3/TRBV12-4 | CASSSTSGAQETQYF | TGTGCCAGCAGTTCGACTAGCGGGGCACAAGAGACCCAGTACTTC
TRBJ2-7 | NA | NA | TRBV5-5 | CASSLGRGSSYEQYF | TGTGCCAGCAGCTTGGGGAGGGGTAGTTCCTACGAGCAGTACTTC
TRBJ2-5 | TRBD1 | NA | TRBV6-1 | CASSEAPRQGDKTQYF | TGTGCCAGCAGTGAAGCGCCGAGACAGGGGGATAAGACCCAGTACTTC
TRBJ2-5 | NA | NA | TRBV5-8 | CASSLVTETQYF | TGTGCCAGCAGCTTGGTGACAGAGACCCAGTACTTC
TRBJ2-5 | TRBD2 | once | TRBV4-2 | CASSQEPPGLAGLETQYF | TGTGCCAGCAGCCAAGAGCCTCCGGGACTAGCGGGACTGGAGACCCAGTACTTC
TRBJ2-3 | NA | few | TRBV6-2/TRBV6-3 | CASSSYGDGDTQYF | TGTGCCAGCAGTTCCTATGGTGATGGAGATACGCAGTATTTT
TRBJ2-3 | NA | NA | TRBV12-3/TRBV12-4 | CASRSEGTQYF | TGTGCCAGCAGATCAGAGGGTACGCAGTATTTT
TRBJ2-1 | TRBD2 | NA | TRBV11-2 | CASSPTGGRPEQFF | TGTGCCAGCAGCCCCACGGGCGGGAGACCTGAGCAGTTCTTC
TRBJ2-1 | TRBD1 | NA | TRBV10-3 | CAIRGGQSDEQFF | TGTGCCATCAGAGGGGGCCAAAGCGATGAGCAGTTCTTC
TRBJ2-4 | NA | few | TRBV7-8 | CASSLAEDSAKNIQYF | TGTGCCAGCAGCTTAGCTGAGGACAGCGCCAAAAACATTCAGTACTTC
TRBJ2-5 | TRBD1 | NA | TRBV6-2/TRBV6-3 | CASSYSTSGGASETQYF | TGTGCCAGCAGTTACTCTACGTCAGGGGGTGCGTCAGAGACCCAGTACTTC
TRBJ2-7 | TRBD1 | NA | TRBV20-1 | CSAANRGYSNNEQYF | TGCAGTGCTGCAAACAGGGGCTACAGTAACAACGAGCAGTACTTC
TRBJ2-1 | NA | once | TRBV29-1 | CSHRHSYNEQFF | TGCAGCCACCGGCACTCCTACAATGAGCAGTTCTTC
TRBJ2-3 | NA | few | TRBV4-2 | CASSQQRTDTQYF | TGTGCCAGCAGCCAACAGAGGACAGATACGCAGTATTTT
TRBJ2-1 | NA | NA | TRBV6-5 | CASTHGHNEQFF | TGTGCCAGCACACATGGGCACAATGAGCAGTTCTTC
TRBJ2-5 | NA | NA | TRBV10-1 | CASSESQAQETQYF | TGCGCCAGCAGTGAGTCGCAAGCCCAGGAGACCCAGTACTTC
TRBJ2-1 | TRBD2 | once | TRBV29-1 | CSVDPAGVGRLWNEQFF | TGCAGCGTTGATCCAGCGGGAGTAGGTCGTTTGTGGAATGAGCAGTTCTTC
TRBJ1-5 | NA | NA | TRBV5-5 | CASSLDKGISNQPQHF | TGTGCCAGCAGCTTGGATAAGGGGATAAGCAATCAGCCCCAGCATTTT
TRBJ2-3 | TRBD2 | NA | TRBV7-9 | CASSLTTSGGAVKEADTQYF | TGTGCCAGCAGCCTTACCACTAGCGGGGGGGCCGTGAAGGAGGCAGATACGCAGTATTTT
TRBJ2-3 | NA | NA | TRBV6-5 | CASSYSLTAGPDTQYF | TGTGCCAGCAGTTACTCGCTGACAGCTGGCCCAGATACGCAGTATTTT
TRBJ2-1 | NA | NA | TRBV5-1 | CASSLVLTEQFF | TGCGCCAGCAGCTTGGTCCTGACAGAGCAGTTCTTC
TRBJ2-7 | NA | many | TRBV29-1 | CSVGSGPYEQYF | TGCAGCGTTGGGTCAGGGCCCTACGAGCAGTACTTC
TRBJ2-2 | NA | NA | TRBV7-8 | CASSLWGGTGELFF | TGTGCCAGCAGCTTGTGGGGTGGCACCGGGGAGCTGTTTTTT
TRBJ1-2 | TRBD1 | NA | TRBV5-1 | CASSLTTGQNYGYTF | TGCGCCAGCAGCTTGACGACAGGGCAGAATTATGGCTACACCTTC
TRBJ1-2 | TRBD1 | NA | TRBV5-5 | CASSLYGTGRNEGSSGYGYTF | TGTGCCAGCAGCTTGTATGGGACAGGGAGGAATGAAGGCAGTTCGGGCTATGGCTACACCTTC
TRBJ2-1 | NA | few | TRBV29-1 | CSVEGYRGQTGNEQFF | TGCAGCGTTGAAGGGTACCGGGGACAAACGGGAAATGAGCAGTTCTTC
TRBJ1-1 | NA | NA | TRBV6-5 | CASSTGTPHTEAFF | TGTGCCAGCAGTACCGGGACACCTCACACTGAAGCTTTCTTT
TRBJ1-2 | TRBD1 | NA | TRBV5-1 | CASSLLMNRGRPRGYTF | TGCGCCAGCAGCTTGTTGATGAACAGGGGGCGCCCTCGAGGCTACACCTTC
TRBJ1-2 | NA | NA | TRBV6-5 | CASSSGLLYGYTF | TGTGCCAGCAGTTCGGGCCTCCTCTATGGCTACACCTTC
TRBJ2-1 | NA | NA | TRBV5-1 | CASSLDSARTNEQFF | TGCGCCAGCAGCTTGGATTCGGCTAGGACCAATGAGCAGTTCTTC
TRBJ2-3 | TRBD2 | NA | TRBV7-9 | CASSSAGAADTQYF | TGTGCCAGCAGCTCCGCGGGAGCGGCAGATACGCAGTATTTT
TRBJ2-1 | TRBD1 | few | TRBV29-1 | CSVEDGTGRYNEQFF | TGCAGCGTTGAAGATGGGACAGGGAGGTACAATGAGCAGTTCTTC
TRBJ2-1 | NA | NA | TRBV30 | CAWSMENYNEQFF | TGTGCCTGGAGTATGGAGAACTACAATGAGCAGTTCTTC
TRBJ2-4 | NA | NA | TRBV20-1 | CSALSPPSLAKNIQYF | TGCAGTGCTCTCTCGCCCCCCTCTCTAGCCAAAAACATTCAGTACTTC
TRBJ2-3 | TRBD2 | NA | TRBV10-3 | CAIKPGLAGGNTDTQYF | TGTGCCATCAAACCGGGACTAGCGGGAGGGAATACAGATACGCAGTATTTT
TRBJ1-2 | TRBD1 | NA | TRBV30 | CAWSLDREVGCTF | TGTGCCTGGAGTCTTGACAGGGAGGTGGGCTGCACCTTC
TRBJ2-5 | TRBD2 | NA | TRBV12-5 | CASGPQRGAETQYF | TGTGCTAGTGGCCCCCAGCGGGGAGCGGAGACCCAGTACTTC
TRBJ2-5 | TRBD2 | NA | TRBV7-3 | CASSPGLAGGMETQYF | TGTGCCAGCAGCCCCGGACTAGCGGGAGGGATGGAGACCCAGTACTTC